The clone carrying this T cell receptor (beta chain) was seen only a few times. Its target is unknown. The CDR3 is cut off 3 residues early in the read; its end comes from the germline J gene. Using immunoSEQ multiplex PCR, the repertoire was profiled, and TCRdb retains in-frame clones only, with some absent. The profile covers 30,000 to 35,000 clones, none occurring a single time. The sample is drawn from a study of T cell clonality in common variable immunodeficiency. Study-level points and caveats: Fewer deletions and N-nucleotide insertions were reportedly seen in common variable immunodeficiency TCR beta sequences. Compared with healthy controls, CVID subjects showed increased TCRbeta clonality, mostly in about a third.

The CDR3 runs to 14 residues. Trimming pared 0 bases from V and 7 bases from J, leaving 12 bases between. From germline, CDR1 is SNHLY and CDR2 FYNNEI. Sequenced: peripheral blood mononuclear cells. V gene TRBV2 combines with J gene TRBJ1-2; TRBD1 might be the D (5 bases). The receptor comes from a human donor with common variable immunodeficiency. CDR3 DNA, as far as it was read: TGTGCCAGCAGTGAAGCTGTAAGGGGAAGTGGC. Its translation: CASSEAVRGSG. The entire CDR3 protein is CASSEAVRGSGYTF.